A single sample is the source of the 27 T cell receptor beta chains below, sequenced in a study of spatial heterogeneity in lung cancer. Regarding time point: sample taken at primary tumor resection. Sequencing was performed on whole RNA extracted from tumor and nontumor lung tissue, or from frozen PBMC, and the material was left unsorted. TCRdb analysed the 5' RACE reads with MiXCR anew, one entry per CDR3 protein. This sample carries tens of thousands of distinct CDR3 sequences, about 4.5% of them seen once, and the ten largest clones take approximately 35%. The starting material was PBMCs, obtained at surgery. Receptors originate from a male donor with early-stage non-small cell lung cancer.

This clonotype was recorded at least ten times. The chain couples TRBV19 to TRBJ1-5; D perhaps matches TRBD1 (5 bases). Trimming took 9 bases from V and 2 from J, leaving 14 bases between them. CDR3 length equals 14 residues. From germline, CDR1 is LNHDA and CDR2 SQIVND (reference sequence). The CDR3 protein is CASRIGGGNQPQHF. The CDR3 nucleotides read TGTGCCAGCCGAATCGGAGGGGGCAATCAGCCCCAGCATTTT.

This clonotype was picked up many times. CDR3 amino acids: CAISGTETYEQYF. Here the CDR3 DNA reads TGTGCCATCAGTGGGACAGAAACCTACGAGCAGTACTTC. The chain joins TRBV10-3 to TRBJ2-7, with D possibly matching TRBD1 (6 bases). Germline loops: CDR1 ENHRY, CDR2 SYGVKD. Trimming removed 4 bases at V and 2 bases at J, with 9 bases between. CDR3 size: 13 residues.

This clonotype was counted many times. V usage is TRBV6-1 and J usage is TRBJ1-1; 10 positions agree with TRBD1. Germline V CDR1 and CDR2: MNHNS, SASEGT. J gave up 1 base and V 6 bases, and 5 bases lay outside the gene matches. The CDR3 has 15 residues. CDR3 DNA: TGTGCCAGCAGGGAGGGGACAGGGGCGAACACTGAAGCTTTCTTT. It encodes CASREGTGANTEAFF.

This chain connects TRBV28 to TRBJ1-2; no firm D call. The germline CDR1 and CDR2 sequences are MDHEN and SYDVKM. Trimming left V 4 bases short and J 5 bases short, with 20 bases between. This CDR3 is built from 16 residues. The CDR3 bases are TGTGCCAGCAGTTCTACAGAGGAAGGGTTTTGGTATGGCTACACCTTC. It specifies CASSSTEEGFWYGYTF.

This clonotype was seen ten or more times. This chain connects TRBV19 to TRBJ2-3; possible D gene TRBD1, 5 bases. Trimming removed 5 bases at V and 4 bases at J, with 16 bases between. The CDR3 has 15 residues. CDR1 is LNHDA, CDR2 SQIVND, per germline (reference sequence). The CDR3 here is CASSEEQALADTQYF. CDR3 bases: TGTGCCAGTAGTGAAGAACAGGCCCTAGCAGATACGCAGTATTTT.

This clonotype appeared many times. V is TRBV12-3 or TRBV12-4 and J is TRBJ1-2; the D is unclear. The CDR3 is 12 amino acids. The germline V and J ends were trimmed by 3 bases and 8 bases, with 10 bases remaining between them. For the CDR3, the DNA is TGTGCCAGCAGTTTTTCTCTGGACGGCTACACCTTC. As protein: CASSFSLDGYTF.

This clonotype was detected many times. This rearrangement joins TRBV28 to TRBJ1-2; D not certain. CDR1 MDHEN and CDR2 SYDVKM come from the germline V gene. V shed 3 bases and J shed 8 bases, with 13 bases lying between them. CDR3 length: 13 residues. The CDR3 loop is CASSFQDIWGYTF. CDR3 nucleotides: TGTGCCAGCAGTTTCCAAGACATATGGGGCTACACCTTC.

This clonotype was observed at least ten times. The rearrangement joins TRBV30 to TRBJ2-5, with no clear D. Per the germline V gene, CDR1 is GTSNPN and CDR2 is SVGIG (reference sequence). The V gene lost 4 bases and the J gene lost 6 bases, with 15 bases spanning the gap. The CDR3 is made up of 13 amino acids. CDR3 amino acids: CAWTDGASKTQYF. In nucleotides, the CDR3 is TGTGCCTGGACCGATGGAGCGAGTAAGACCCAGTACTTC.

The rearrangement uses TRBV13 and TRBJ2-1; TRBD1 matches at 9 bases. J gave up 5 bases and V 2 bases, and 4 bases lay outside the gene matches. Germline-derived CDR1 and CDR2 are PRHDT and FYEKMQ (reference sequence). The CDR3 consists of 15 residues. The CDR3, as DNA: TGTGCCAGCAGCTTAAGGACAGGGGACCACAATGAGCAGTTCTTC. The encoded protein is CASSLRTGDHNEQFF. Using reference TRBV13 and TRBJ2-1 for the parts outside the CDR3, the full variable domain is AAGVIQSPRHLIKEKRETATLKCYPIPRHDTVYWYQQGPGQDPQFLISFYEKMQSDKGSIPDRFSAQQFSDYHSELNMSSLELGDSALYFCASSLRTGDHNEQFFGPGTRLTVL.

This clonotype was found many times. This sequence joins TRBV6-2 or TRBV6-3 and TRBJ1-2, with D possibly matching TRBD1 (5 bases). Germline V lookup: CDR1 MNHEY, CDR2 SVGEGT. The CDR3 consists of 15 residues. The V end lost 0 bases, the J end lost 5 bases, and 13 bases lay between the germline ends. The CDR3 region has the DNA TGTGCCAGCAGTTACTCCCCGGGACCGCCGTATGGCTACACCTTC. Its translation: CASSYSPGPPYGYTF.

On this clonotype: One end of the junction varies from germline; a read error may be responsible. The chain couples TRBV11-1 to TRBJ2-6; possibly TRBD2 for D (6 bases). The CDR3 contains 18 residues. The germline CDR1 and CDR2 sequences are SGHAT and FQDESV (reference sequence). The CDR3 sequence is CASSPRDGGGSGVNVLTF. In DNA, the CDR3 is TGTGCCAGCAGCCCAAGGGACGGGGGAGGATCTGGGGTCAACGTCCTGACTTTC.

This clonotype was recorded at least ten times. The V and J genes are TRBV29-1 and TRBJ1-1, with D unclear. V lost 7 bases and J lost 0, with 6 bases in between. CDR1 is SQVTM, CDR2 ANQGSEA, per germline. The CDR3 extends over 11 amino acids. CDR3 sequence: CSAPVNTEAFF. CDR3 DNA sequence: TGCAGCGCTCCAGTGAACACTGAAGCTTTCTTT.

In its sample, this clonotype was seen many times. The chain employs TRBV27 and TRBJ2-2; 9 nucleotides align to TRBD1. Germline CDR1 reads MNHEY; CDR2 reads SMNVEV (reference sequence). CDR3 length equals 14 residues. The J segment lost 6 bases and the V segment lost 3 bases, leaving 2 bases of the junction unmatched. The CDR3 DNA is TGTGCCAGCAGTTTGAGACAGGGGGCCGGGGAGCTGTTTTTT. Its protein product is CASSLRQGAGELFF.

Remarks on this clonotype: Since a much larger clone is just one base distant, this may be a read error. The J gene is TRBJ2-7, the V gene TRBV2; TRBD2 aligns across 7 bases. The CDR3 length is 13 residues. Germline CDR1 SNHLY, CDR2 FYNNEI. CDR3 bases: TGTGCCAGCAACCAGCGGGATGCCTACGAGCGGTACTTC. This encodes CASNQRDAYERYF.

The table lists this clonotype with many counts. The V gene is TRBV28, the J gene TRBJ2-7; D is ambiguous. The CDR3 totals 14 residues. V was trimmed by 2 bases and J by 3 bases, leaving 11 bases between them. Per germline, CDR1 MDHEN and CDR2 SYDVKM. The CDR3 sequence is CASSLPQLIYEQYF. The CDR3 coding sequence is TGTGCCAGCAGTTTACCCCAATTGATCTACGAGCAGTACTTC.

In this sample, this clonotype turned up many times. The CDR3 DNA reads TGTGCCAGCAGTTTAATCGACCGGGCGACAGCCTACGAGCAGTACTTC. Translating it yields CASSLIDRATAYEQYF. This chain joins TRBV28 and TRBJ2-7, with D maybe TRBD1 (5 bases). Trimming took off 2 bases at V and 2 bases at J, with 16 bases between the two ends. The CDR3 runs 16 residues. Germline CDR1 is MDHEN and CDR2 is SYDVKM.

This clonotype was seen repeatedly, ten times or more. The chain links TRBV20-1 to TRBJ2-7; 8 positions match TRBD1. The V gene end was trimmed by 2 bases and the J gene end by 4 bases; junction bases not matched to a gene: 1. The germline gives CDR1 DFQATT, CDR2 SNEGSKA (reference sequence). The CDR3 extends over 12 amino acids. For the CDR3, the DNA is TGCAGTGCTAGACGACAGGGGTACGAGCAGTACTTC. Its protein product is CSARRQGYEQYF.

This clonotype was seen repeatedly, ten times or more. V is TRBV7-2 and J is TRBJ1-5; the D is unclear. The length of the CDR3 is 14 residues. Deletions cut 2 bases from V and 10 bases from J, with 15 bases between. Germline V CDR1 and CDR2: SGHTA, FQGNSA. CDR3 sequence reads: CASSLTGSQQPQHF. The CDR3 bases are TGTGCCAGCAGCTTAACGGGTAGCCAACAACCCCAGCATTTT.

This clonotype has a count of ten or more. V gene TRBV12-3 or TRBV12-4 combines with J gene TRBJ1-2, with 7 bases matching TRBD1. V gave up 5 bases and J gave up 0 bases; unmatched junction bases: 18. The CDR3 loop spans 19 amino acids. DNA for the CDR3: TGTGCCAGCAGTCCCCCCCCTCGGACAGGCCCAAGAGCTAACTATGGCTACACCTTC. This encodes CASSPPPRTGPRANYGYTF.

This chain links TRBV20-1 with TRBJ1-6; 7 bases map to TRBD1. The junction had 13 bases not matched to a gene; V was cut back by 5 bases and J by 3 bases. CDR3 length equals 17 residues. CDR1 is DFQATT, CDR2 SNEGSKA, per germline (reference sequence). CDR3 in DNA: TGCAGTGCTCAAACGGGACAGACCCTCGTCTATAATTCACCCCTCCACTTT. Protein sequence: CSAQTGQTLVYNSPLHF.

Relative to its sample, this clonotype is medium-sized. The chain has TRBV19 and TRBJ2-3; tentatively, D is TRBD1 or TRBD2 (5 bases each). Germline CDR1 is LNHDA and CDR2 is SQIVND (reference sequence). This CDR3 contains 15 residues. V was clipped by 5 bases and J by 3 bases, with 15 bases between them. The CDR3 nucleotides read TGTGCCAGTAGTCTCCCAGGGACGTGGACAGATACGCAGTATTTT. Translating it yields CASSLPGTWTDTQYF.

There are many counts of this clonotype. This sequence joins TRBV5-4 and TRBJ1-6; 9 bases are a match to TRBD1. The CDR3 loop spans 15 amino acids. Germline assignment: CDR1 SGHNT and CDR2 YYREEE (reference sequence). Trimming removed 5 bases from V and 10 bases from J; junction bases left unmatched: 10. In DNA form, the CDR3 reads TGTGCCAGCAGATTACTACAGGGGGCAGACTCACCCCTCCACTTT. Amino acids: CASRLLQGADSPLHF.

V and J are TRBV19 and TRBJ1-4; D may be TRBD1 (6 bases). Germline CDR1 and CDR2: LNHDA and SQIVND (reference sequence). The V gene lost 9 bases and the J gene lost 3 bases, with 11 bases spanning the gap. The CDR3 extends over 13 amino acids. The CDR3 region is CASRGGANEKLFF. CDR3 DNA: TGTGCCAGCCGAGGGGGGGCTAATGAAAAACTGTTTTTT. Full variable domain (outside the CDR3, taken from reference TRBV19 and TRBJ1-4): DGGITQSPKYLFRKEGQNVTLSCEQNLNHDAMYWYRQDPGQGLRLIYYSQIVNDFQKGDIAEGYSVSREKKESFPLTVTSAQKNPTAFYLCASRGGANEKLFFGSGTQLSVL.

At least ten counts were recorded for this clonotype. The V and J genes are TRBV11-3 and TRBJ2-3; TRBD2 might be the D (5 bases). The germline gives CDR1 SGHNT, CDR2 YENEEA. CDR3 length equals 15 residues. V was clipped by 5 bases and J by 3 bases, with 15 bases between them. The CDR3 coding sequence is TGTGCCAGCAGCCGCAGAGGGCTCTTTACAGATACGCAGTATTTT. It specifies CASSRRGLFTDTQYF.

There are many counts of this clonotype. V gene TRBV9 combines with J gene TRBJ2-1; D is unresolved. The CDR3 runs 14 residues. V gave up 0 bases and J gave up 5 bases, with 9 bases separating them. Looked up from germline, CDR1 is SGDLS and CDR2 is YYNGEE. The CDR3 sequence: CASSVAGSNNEQFF. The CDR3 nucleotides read TGTGCCAGCAGCGTAGCCGGAAGCAACAATGAGCAGTTCTTC.

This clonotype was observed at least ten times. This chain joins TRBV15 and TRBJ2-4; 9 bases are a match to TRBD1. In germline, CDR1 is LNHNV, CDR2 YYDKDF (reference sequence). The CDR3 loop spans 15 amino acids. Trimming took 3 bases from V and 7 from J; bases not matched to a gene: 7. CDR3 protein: CATSSRDRAGNIQYF. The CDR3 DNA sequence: TGTGCCACCAGCAGTAGGGACAGGGCCGGGAACATTCAGTACTTC.

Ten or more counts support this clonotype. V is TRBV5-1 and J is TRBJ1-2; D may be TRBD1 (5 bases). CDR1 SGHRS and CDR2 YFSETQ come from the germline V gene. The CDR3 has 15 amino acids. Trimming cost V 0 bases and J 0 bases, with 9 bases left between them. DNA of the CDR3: TGCGCCAGCAGCTTGGGACAGCCAGCTAACTATGGCTACACCTTC. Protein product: CASSLGQPANYGYTF.